The 14 T cell receptor beta chains listed next were all sequenced from one sample in a study of cytomegalovirus exposure and HLA in healthy donors. PCR involved 60 Vbeta and 13 Jbeta primers. TCRdb's table, derived via immunoSEQ multiplex PCR, lists solely in-frame clones and lacks some. The sample includes over 150,000 clones, around 83% of them seen just once. Material: PBMCs. These receptors came from a girl aged 2-9 years in good health and CMV-seropositive.

The chain is built from TRBV30 and TRBJ2-3; D not certain. CDR1 is GTSNPN, CDR2 SVGIG, per germline (reference sequence). Trimming pared 0 bases from V and 6 bases from J, leaving 10 bases between. The CDR3 has 13 amino acids. CDR3: CAWSVSVLDTQYF. In DNA form, the CDR3 reads TGTGCCTGGAGTGTATCTGTTCTGGATACGCAGTATTTT.

The CDR3 loop reads CAWSASLVGLAGGEQYF. The DNA for the CDR3 is TGTGCCTGGAGTGCAAGCCTAGTCGGACTAGCGGGAGGGGAGCAGTACTTC. V usage is TRBV30 and J usage is TRBJ2-7; TRBD2 matches 15 bases. The CDR3 has 17 amino acids. Germline V gives CDR1 GTSNPN, CDR2 SVGIG (reference sequence). V lost 1 base and J lost 7; bases outside the gene matches: 11.

Here the CDR3 reads CASSPPLAAGELFF. The CDR3 DNA sequence: TGTGCCAGCAGTCCCCCTTTAGCAGCCGGGGAGCTGTTTTTT. The chain carries TRBV28 and TRBJ2-2; D ambiguous. This CDR3 has 14 amino acids. CDR1 is MDHEN and CDR2 is SYDVKM in the germline V gene. Trimming stripped 5 bases from V and 6 bases from J, with 13 bases between.

The V gene is TRBV5-4, the J gene TRBJ1-4; 8 nucleotides match TRBD1. V shed 0 bases, J shed 6 bases, and the junction held 1 base outside the gene matches. Germline V gene data show CDR1 as SGHNT and CDR2 as YYREEE (reference sequence). The CDR3 runs 14 residues. CDR3 in amino acids: CASSLAGQDEKLFF. CDR3 nucleotides: TGTGCCAGCAGCTTGGCGGGACAGGATGAAAAACTGTTTTTT.

V gene TRBV14 combines with J gene TRBJ1-1; no clear D gene. In germline, CDR1 is SGHDN, CDR2 FVKESK. V shed 2 bases and J shed 3 bases, with 7 bases lying between them. The length of the CDR3 is 13 residues. The CDR3 loop reads CASSQHQDTEAFF. CDR3 DNA: TGTGCCAGCAGCCAACACCAGGACACTGAAGCTTTCTTT.

The gene calls are TRBV5-1 and TRBJ2-3; D is perhaps TRBD1 (6 bases). The CDR3 spans 14 residues. Deletions cut 4 bases from V and 6 bases from J, with 15 bases between. Looked up from germline, CDR1 is SGHRS and CDR2 is YFSETQ. The CDR3 DNA is TGCGCCAGCAGCCCGAAACCAAGGGGGGATACGCAGTATTTT. Encoded protein: CASSPKPRGDTQYF. Combining the CDR3 with reference TRBV5-1 and TRBJ2-3 gives the whole variable domain KAGVTQTPRYLIKTRGQQVTLSCSPISGHRSVSWYQQTPGQGLQFLFEYFSETQRNKGNFPGRFSGRQFSNSRSEMNVSTLELGDSALYLCASSPKPRGDTQYFGPGTRLTVL.

This clone was seen just once. The chain recombines TRBV5-4 with TRBJ2-6; D is uncertain. Trimming pared 3 bases from V and 2 bases from J, leaving 9 bases between. CDR3 size: 15 residues. Per the germline V gene, CDR1 is SGHNT and CDR2 is YYREEE (reference sequence). The DNA for the CDR3 is TGTGCCAGCAGCTCCGGTGGTCCTGGGGCCAACGTCCTGACTTTC. Protein: CASSSGGPGANVLTF.

The V gene is TRBV5-1, the J gene TRBJ2-2, with D maybe TRBD2 (6 bases). Trimming took 5 bases from V and 7 from J, leaving 12 bases between them. CDR1 is SGHRS and CDR2 is YFSETQ in the germline V gene. CDR3 length: 13 amino acids. The CDR3 here is CASRVADVGELFF. CDR3 nucleotide sequence: TGCGCCAGCAGAGTAGCGGATGTCGGGGAGCTGTTTTTT. Full variable domain (remainder filled in from reference TRBV5-1 and TRBJ2-2): KAGVTQTPRYLIKTRGQQVTLSCSPISGHRSVSWYQQTPGQGLQFLFEYFSETQRNKGNFPGRFSGRQFSNSRSEMNVSTLELGDSALYLCASRVADVGELFFGEGSRLTVL.

The V gene is TRBV27, the J gene TRBJ2-2; D is uncertain. V shed 7 bases and J shed 1 base, with 13 bases lying between them. Germline CDR1 and CDR2: MNHEY and SMNVEV (reference sequence). The CDR3 sequence is 15 residues long. CDR3 sequence reads: CASKPFLMNTGELFF. DNA for the CDR3: TGTGCCAGCAAACCGTTCCTAATGAACACCGGGGAGCTGTTTTTT.

J is TRBJ2-6 and V is TRBV5-4; perhaps TRBD1 as D (5 bases). The V gene lost 7 bases and the J gene lost 0 bases, with 11 bases spanning the gap. The CDR3 runs 15 residues. Germline V gene lookup returns CDR1 SGHNT and CDR2 YYREEE (reference sequence). The CDR3 DNA follows: TGTGCCAGCGCCGGCAGGGCCTCTGGGGCCAACGTCCTGACTTTC. This sequence encodes CASAGRASGANVLTF.

J is TRBJ1-1 and V is TRBV27, with D perhaps matching TRBD1 (5 bases). CDR1 MNHEY and CDR2 SMNVEV come from the germline V gene (reference sequence). Trimming removed 0 bases at V and 4 bases at J, with 6 bases between. CDR3 length: 13 amino acids. CDR3: CASSLSTVTEAFF. The CDR3 DNA sequence: TGTGCCAGCAGTTTATCGACAGTCACTGAAGCTTTCTTT.

The chain joins TRBV4-1 to TRBJ2-7, with a possible D match to TRBD1 (5 bases). CDR1 and CDR2 from the germline V gene are MGHRA and YSYEKL. This CDR3 has 15 amino acids. V was clipped by 2 bases and J by 2 bases, with 13 bases between them. This CDR3 reads CASSQLFLGPYEQYF. The CDR3 DNA is TGCGCCAGCAGCCAACTATTCCTGGGGCCCTACGAGCAGTACTTC.

The chain combines TRBV27 with TRBJ2-2; weak D call: TRBD2 (5 bases). Germline V gene lookup returns CDR1 MNHEY and CDR2 SMNVEV (reference sequence). This CDR3 has 16 residues. V lost 4 bases to trimming and J lost 3 bases, with 15 bases between them. CDR3 in amino acids: CASSSGPSGYTGELFF. DNA for the CDR3: TGTGCCAGCAGTTCCGGGCCCAGCGGATACACCGGGGAGCTGTTTTTT.

This chain connects TRBV5-1 to TRBJ1-2; a possible D gene is TRBD1 (5 bases). V shed 4 bases and J shed 2 bases, with 15 bases lying between them. CDR1 and CDR2 from the germline V gene are SGHRS and YFSETQ. The CDR3 covers 15 residues. CDR3 DNA sequence: TGCGCCAGCAGCGGGGGGATAACGAGAAACTATGGCTACACCTTC. This encodes CASSGGITRNYGYTF. Looking up the rest from reference TRBV5-1 and TRBJ1-2 gives the full variable domain: KAGVTQTPRYLIKTRGQQVTLSCSPISGHRSVSWYQQTPGQGLQFLFEYFSETQRNKGNFPGRFSGRQFSNSRSEMNVSTLELGDSALYLCASSGGITRNYGYTFGSGTRLTVV.